The 14 T cell receptor beta chains below come from one sample, sequenced in a study of response to subunit inactivated influenza vaccine. TCRdb itself ran the RT-PCR reads through MiXCR, one entry per CDR3 protein. The sample lists a few hundred thousand distinct CDR3 sequences, around 13% occurring once. The sequences come from PBMCs from blood, collected 12 days after vaccination. All receptors come from a man between 45 and 60 years old who received an inactivated influenza vaccine.

This sequence joins TRBV25-1 and TRBJ2-1; 8 positions agree with TRBD2. CDR1 MGHDK and CDR2 SYGVNS come from the germline V gene. The CDR3 spans 15 residues. The V gene end was trimmed by 3 bases and the J gene end by 5 bases; junction bases not matched to a gene: 6. The CDR3, as DNA: TGTGCCAGCAGTGACCCTAGCGGGTTAGACAATGAGCAGTTCTTC. Translating gives CASSDPSGLDNEQFF. The whole variable domain, filled in from reference TRBV25-1 and TRBJ2-1, reads EADIYQTPRYLVIGTGKKITLECSQTMGHDKMYWYQQDPGMELHLIHYSYGVNSTEKGDLSSESTVSRIRTEHFPLTLESARPSHTSQYLCASSDPSGLDNEQFFGPGTRLTVL.

In its sample, this clonotype was seen a few times. The chain uses TRBV24-1 and TRBJ2-2; D call uncertain. Germline V gene lookup returns CDR1 KGHDR and CDR2 SFDVKD. This CDR3 has 13 amino acids. Trimming took 5 bases from V and 2 from J, leaving 5 bases between them. In nucleotides, the CDR3 is TGTGCCACCAGTGTCACCAACACCGGGGAGCTGTTTTTT. This translates into CATSVTNTGELFF.

This clonotype has more than one count but fewer than ten. The chain recombines TRBV12-3 or TRBV12-4 with TRBJ2-2; TRBD1 matches 9 bases. The CDR3 spans 15 residues. The V segment lost 6 bases and the J segment 7 bases; nucleotides outside the gene matches: 9. The CDR3 sequence: CASRSGTGMNGELFF. In nucleotides, the CDR3 is TGTGCCAGCAGGTCCGGGACAGGGATGAACGGGGAGCTGTTTTTT.

This clonotype has just a few counts. The V call is TRBV19, the J call TRBJ2-2; TRBD2 might be the D (7 bases). This CDR3 is built from 13 residues. CDR1 and CDR2 (germline): LNHDA, SQIVND (reference sequence). Between the trimmed V and J ends, which lost 11 bases and 6 bases, there was a span of 16 bases. DNA for the CDR3: TGTGCCGCGGGGGCGGTAGCTGCCGGGGAGCTGTTTTTT. Amino acids: CAAGAVAAGELFF.

This rearrangement joins TRBV20-1 to TRBJ2-5; TRBD1 might be the D (6 bases). The V gene's germline CDR1 is DFQATT and CDR2 SNEGSKA (reference sequence). V gave up 5 bases and J gave up 7 bases, with 17 bases separating them. The CDR3 extends over 13 amino acids. CDR3: CSASGQSRGTQYF. The CDR3 coding sequence is TGCAGTGCTTCCGGACAGTCTAGAGGGACCCAGTACTTC.

The chain combines TRBV10-2 with TRBJ1-1; unclear D gene. The CDR3 runs to 13 residues. The germline V gene encodes CDR1 WSHSY and CDR2 SAAADI. V was pared by 2 bases and J by 6 bases, with 10 bases between. CDR3 DNA: TGCGCCAGCAGTGAGGTGGACCCCGCTGAAGCTTTCTTT. Its translation is CASSEVDPAEAFF.

There are a few counts of this clonotype. The CDR3 DNA reads as TGCAGCGTTACGGGACGGATGAACACTGAAGCTTTCTTT. This sequence encodes CSVTGRMNTEAFF. The chain is built from TRBV29-1 and TRBJ1-1; possibly TRBD1 for D (5 bases). Germline V gene data show CDR1 as SQVTM and CDR2 as ANQGSEA. Deletions cut 5 bases from V and 0 bases from J, with 10 bases between. The CDR3 sequence is 13 residues long.

This clonotype was seen only a few times. The chain recombines TRBV12-3 or TRBV12-4 with TRBJ2-5; D ambiguous. The V end was cut by 4 bases, the J end by 2 bases, with 11 bases between. The CDR3 has 14 amino acids. This chain's CDR3 is CASSSGMKQETQYF. The CDR3 bases are TGTGCCAGCAGTTCCGGCATGAAACAAGAGACCCAGTACTTC.

The chain carries TRBV27 and TRBJ2-7; D is unclear. Germline V gene data show CDR1 as MNHEY and CDR2 as SMNVEV (reference sequence). This CDR3 region has 11 residues. V lost 7 bases and J 5 bases, leaving 9 bases between the germline ends. The CDR3 reads CASILGHEQYF. As DNA, the CDR3 is TGTGCCAGCATCCTGGGCCACGAGCAGTACTTC.

V gene TRBV12-3 or TRBV12-4 combines with J gene TRBJ2-3; 9 bases are a match to TRBD2. This CDR3 comprises 16 residues. V shed 6 bases and J 3 bases; nucleotides not matched to a gene: 10. The CDR3 DNA follows: TGTGCCAGCAGCCCCCGCGGGAGGGCCATAACAGATACGCAGTATTTT. This translates into CASSPRGRAITDTQYF.

V gene TRBV20-1 combines with J gene TRBJ2-2; D not resolved. This CDR3 spans 16 amino acids. Germline V gene data show CDR1 as DFQATT and CDR2 as SNEGSKA (reference sequence). V was shortened by 0 bases and J by 0 bases, with 11 bases between the two germline ends. CDR3 residues: CSAREQRYSNTGELFF. Written as DNA, the CDR3 is TGCAGTGCTAGAGAACAGAGATATTCGAACACCGGGGAGCTGTTTTTT.

The chain recombines TRBV12-3 or TRBV12-4 with TRBJ1-1, with TRBD1 as a possible D gene (5 bases). V dropped 6 bases and J dropped 6 bases, with 14 bases sitting between them. The CDR3 spans 13 residues. The CDR3 DNA reads as TGTGCCAGCAGAGGACAACGGGACGCTGAAGCTTTCTTT. This translates into CASRGQRDAEAFF.

The rearrangement links TRBV12-3 or TRBV12-4 to TRBJ1-6, with TRBD1 as a possible D gene (6 bases). This CDR3 spans 14 amino acids. Trimming shortened V by 6 bases and J by 6 bases, and 12 bases separated the two germline ends. CDR3 nucleotide sequence: TGTGCCAGCAGCGCAGGGGCGTCTAATTCACCCCTCCACTTT. Its translation is CASSAGASNSPLHF.

V is TRBV7-9 and J is TRBJ1-6; 8 nucleotides match TRBD1. Germline V gives CDR1 SEHNR, CDR2 FQNEAQ (reference sequence). The CDR3 has 15 residues. Unmatched junction bases numbered 7, after V lost 2 bases and J lost 10 bases. The CDR3 coding sequence is TGTGCCAGCAGCTTAACGACAGGGGATAGGTCACCCCTCCACTTT. It codes for CASSLTTGDRSPLHF.